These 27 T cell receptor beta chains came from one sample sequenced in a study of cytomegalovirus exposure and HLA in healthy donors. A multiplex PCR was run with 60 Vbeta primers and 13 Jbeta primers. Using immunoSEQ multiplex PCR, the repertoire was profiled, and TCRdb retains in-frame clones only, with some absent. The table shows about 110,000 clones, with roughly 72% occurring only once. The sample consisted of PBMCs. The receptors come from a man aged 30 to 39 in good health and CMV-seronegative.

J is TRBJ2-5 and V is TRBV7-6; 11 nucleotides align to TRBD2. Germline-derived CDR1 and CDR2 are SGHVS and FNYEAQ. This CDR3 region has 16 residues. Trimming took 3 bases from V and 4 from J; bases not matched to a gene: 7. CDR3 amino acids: CASSFSGGALGETQYF. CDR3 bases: TGTGCCAGCAGCTTTAGCGGGGGGGCCTTGGGAGAGACCCAGTACTTC.

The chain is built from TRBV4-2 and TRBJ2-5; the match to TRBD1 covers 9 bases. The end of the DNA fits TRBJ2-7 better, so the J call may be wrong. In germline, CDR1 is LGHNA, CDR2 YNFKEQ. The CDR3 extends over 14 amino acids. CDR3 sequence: CASNPGQGVYEQYF. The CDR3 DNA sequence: TGTGCCAGCAATCCGGGACAGGGTGTCTACGAGCAGTACTTC.

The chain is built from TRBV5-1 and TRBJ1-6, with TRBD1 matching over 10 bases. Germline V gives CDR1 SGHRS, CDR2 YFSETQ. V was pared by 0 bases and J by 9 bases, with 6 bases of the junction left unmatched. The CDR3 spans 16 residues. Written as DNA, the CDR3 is TGCGCCAGCAGCTTGGCCGGACAGGGGGTTTTTTCACCCCTCCACTTT. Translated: CASSLAGQGVFSPLHF.

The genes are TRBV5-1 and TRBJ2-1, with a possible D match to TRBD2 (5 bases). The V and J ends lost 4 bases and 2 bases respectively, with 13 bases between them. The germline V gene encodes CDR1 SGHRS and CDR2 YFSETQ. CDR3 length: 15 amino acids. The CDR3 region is CASSPGLQPYNEQFF. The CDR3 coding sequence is TGCGCCAGCAGCCCTGGACTGCAGCCCTACAATGAGCAGTTCTTC.

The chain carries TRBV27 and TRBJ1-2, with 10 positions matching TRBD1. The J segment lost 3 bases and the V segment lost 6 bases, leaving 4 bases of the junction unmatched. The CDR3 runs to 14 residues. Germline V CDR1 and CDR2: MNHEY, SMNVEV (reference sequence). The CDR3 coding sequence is TGTGCCAGCAGCCAAGGACAGGGGGACTATGGCTACACCTTC. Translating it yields CASSQGQGDYGYTF.

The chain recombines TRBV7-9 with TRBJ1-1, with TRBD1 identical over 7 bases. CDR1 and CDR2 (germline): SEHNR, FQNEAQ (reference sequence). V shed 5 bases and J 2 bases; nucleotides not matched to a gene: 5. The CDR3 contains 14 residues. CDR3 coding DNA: TGTGCCAGCAGCCTGGGACAGTCTAACACTGAAGCTTTCTTT. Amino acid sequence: CASSLGQSNTEAFF.

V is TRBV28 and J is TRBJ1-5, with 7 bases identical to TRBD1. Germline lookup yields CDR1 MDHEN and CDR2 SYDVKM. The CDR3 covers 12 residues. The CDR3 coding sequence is TGTGGTTGTGGAGGGGGCTATCAGCCCCAGCATTTT. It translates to CGCGGGYQPQHF.

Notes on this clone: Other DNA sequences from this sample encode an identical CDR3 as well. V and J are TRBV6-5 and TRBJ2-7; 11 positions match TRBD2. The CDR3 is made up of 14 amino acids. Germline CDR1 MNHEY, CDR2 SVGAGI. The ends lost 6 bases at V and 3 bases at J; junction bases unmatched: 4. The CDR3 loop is CASSPGTSGYEQYF. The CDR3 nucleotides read TGTGCCAGCAGCCCCGGGACTAGCGGCTACGAGCAGTACTTC.

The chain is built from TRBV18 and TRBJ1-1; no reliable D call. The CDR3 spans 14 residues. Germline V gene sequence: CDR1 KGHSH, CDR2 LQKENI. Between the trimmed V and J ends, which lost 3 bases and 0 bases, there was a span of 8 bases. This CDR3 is CASSPPSMNTEAFF. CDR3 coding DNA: TGTGCCAGCTCACCGCCGAGTATGAACACTGAAGCTTTCTTT.

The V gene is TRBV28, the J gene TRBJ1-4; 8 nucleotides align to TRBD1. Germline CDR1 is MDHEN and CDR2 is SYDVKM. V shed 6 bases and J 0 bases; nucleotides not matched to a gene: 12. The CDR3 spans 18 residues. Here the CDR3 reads CASSQRTGRRATNEKLFF. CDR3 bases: TGTGCCAGCAGCCAAAGGACAGGGAGAAGGGCAACTAATGAAAAACTGTTTTTT.

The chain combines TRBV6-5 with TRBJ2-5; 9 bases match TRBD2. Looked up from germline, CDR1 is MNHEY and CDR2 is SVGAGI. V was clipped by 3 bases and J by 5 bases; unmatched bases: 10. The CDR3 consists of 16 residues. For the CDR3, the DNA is TGTGCCAGCAGTTATGTGCGAGCGGGAGGACCCGAGACCCAGTACTTC. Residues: CASSYVRAGGPETQYF.

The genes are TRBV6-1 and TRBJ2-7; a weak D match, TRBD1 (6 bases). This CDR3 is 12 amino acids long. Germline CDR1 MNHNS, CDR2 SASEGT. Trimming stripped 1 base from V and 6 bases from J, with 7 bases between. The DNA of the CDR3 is TGTGCCAGCAGTGAAGTAGGGGGCGAGCAGTACTTC. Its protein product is CASSEVGGEQYF.

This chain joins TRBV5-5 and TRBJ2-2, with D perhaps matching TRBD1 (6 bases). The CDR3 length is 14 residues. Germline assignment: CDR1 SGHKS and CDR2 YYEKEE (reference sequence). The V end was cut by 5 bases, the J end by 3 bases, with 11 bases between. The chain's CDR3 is CASRQGTDTGELFF. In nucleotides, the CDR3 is TGTGCCAGCAGACAGGGTACGGACACCGGGGAGCTGTTTTTT.

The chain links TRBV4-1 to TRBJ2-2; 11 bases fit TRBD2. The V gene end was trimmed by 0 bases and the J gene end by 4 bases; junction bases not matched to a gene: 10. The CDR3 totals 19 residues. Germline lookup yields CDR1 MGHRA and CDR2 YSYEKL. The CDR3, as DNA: TGCGCCAGCAGCCAAGATTTAGCGGGGGGGCCACGAGTCACCGGGGAGCTGTTTTTT. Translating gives CASSQDLAGGPRVTGELFF.

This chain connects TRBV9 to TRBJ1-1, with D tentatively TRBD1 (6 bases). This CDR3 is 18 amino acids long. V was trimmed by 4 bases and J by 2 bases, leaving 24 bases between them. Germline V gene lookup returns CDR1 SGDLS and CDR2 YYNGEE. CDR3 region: CASSPARTGRGANTEAFF. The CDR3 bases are TGTGCCAGCAGCCCAGCTCGCACGGGCAGGGGCGCTAACACTGAAGCTTTCTTT.

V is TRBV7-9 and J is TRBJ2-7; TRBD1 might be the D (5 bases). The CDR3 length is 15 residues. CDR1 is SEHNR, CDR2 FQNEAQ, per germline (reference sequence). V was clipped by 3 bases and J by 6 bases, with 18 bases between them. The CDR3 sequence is CASSLKGPTGSEQYF. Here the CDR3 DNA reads TGTGCCAGCAGCTTGAAGGGGCCAACCGGCTCCGAGCAGTACTTC.

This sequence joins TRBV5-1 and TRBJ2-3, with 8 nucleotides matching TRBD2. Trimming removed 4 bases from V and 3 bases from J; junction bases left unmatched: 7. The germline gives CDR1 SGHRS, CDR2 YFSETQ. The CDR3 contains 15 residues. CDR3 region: CASSREGSETDTQYF. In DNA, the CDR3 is TGCGCCAGCAGCCGGGAGGGGAGTGAGACAGATACGCAGTATTTT.

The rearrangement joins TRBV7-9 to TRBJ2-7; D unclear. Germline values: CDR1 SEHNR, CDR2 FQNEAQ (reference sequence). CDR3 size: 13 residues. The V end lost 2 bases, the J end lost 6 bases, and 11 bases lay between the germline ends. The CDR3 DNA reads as TGTGCCAGCAGCTTACCCCAGGTCGGCGAGCAGTACTTC. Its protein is CASSLPQVGEQYF.

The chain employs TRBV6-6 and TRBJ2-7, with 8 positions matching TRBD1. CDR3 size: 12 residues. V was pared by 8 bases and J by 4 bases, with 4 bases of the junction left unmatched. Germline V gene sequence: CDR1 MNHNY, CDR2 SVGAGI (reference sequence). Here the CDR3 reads CASGGQGYEQYF. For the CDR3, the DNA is TGTGCCAGCGGAGGACAGGGATACGAGCAGTACTTC.

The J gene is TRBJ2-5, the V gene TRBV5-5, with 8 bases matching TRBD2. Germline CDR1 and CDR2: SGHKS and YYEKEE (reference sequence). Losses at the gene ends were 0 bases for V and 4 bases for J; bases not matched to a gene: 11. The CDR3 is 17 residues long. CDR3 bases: TGTGCCAGCAGCTTGGAAGGTCGGCGGGGACTAGGAGAGACCCAGTACTTC. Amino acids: CASSLEGRRGLGETQYF.

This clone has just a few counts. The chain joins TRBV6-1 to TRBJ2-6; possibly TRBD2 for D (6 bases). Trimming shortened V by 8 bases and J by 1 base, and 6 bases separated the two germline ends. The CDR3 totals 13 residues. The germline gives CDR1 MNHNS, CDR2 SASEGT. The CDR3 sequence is CASGGSGANVLTF. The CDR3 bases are TGTGCCAGCGGAGGGTCTGGGGCCAACGTCCTGACTTTC.

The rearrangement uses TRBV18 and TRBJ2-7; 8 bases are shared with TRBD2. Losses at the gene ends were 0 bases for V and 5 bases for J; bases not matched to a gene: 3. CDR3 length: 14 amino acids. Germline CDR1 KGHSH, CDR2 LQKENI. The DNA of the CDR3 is TGTGCCAGCTCACCACCCGGACTAGCCCACGAGCAGTACTTC. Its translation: CASSPPGLAHEQYF.

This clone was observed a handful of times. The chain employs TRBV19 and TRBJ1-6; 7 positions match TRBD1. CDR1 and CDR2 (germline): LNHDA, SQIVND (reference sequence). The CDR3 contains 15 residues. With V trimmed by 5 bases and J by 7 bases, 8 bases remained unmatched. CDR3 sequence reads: CASSPLGRGNSPLHF. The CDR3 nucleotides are TGTGCCAGTAGTCCACTCGGCAGGGGGAATTCACCCCTCCACTTT.

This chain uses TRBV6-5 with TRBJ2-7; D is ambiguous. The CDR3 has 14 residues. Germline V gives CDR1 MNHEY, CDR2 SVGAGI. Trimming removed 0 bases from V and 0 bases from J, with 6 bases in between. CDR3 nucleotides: TGTGCCAGCAGTTACTCAGCCCGCTCCTACGAGCAGTACTTC. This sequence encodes CASSYSARSYEQYF.

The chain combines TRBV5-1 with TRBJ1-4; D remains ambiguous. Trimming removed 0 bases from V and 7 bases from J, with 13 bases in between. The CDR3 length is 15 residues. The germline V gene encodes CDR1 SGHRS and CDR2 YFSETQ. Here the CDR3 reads CASSLGAGQSEKLFF. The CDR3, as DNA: TGCGCCAGCAGCTTGGGGGCAGGTCAATCTGAAAAACTGTTTTTT.

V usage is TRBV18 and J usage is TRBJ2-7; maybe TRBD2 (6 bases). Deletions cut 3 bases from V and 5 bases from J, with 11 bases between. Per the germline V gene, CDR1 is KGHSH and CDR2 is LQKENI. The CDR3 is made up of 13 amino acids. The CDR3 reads CASSPYPSDEQYF. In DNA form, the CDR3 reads TGTGCCAGCTCACCTTATCCTAGCGACGAGCAGTACTTC. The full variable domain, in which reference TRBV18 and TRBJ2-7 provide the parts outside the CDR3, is NAGVMQNPRHLVRRRGQEARLRCSPMKGHSHVYWYRQLPEEGLKFMVYLQKENIIDESGMPKERFSAEFPKEGPSILRIQQVVRGDSAAYFCASSPYPSDEQYFGPGTRLTVT.

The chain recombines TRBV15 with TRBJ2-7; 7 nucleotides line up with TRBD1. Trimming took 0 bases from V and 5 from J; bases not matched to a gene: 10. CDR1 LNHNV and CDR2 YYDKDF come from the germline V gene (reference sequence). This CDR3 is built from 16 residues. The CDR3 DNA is TGTGCCACCAGCAGAGATACGACAGGGAGTTCCCACGAGCAGTACTTC. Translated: CATSRDTTGSSHEQYF.